This TCR beta chain was captured by sequencing in a study of blood T cell repertoires in COVID-19. Study details: PBMCs, B-cell-depleted T cells, or T cells were the source of the cDNA or gDNA that made up the material.

Followed longitudinally, the Seattle patients had been enrolled during active infection. TCRdb keeps only in-frame clones here, not all; method: immunoSEQ multiplex PCR. The sample lists some 140,000 clones, around 79% occurring once. This CDR3 has 15 amino acids. V lost 0 bases and J lost 3, with 10 bases in between. Germline CDR1 is SGHRS and CDR2 is YFSETQ. The sequenced material came from peripheral blood. J is TRBJ1-3 and V is TRBV5-1; no firm D call. This receptor was taken from a woman aged 70-85 years with COVID-19, enrolled during active disease. The CDR3, as DNA: TGCGCCAGCAGCTTGGAGTCGGGGAATGGAAACACCATATATTTT. Amino acid sequence: CASSLESGNGNTIYF.